These T cell receptor beta chains were read from a single sample in a study of blood T cell repertoires in COVID-19. Data came from immunoSEQ multiplex PCR; TCRdb stores just in-frame clones and leaves some out. This repertoire shows 75,000 or so clones, approximately 88% found once; its top ten account for nearly 5%. Input material: peripheral blood. The receptor set was obtained from a woman aged 80 or over with active or convalescent COVID-19. Both conserved end residues are part of each CDR3. D genes are given only for firm matches.

DNA	CDR3	V	J	D
TGTGCCAGCAGCCAAGGCGGACTGGGGTTGGGGGGCTACACCTTC	CASSQGGLGLGGYTF	TRBV3-1/TRBV3-2	TRBJ1-2	.
TGTGCCAGCAGCCCCGGACAGAAAACTTATAGCAATCAGCCCCAGCATTTT	CASSPGQKTYSNQPQHF	TRBV4-2	TRBJ1-5	.
TGTGCCAGCAGCCAAACTAGCGGGGGGGCAAATACGCAGTATTTT	CASSQTSGGANTQYF	TRBV3-1/TRBV3-2	TRBJ2-3	TRBD2
TGCGCCAGCAGCTTGGAGGGGCGGGGGGCCAACGTCCTGACTTTC	CASSLEGRGANVLTF	TRBV5-1	TRBJ2-6	.
TGTGCCAGCAGACGACAGGGGGAATCCTATGGCTACACCTTC	CASRRQGESYGYTF	TRBV6-6	TRBJ1-2	TRBD1
TGTGCCAGCAGCTTCCGACAGGGGCGCACAGATACGCAGTATTTT	CASSFRQGRTDTQYF	TRBV11-2	TRBJ2-3	TRBD1
TGTGCCAGCAGCCGCCGGGCAGGGGGAGGAGGAGAGACCCAGTACTTC	CASSRRAGGGGETQYF	TRBV28	TRBJ2-5	.
TGTGCCAGCAGTTACTCGGCAGCTTCGGGCACCGGGGAGCTGTTTTTT	CASSYSAASGTGELFF	TRBV6-2/TRBV6-3	TRBJ2-2	.
TGTGCCAGCAGCTTTTCGACAGGGCGTGGAAACACCATATATTTT	CASSFSTGRGNTIYF	TRBV7-9	TRBJ1-3	TRBD1
TGTGCCAGCAGCTCGACTAGCGGGGGTCTTGCGACCCAGTACTTC	CASSSTSGGLATQYF	TRBV7-9	TRBJ2-5	TRBD2
TGTGCCAGCAGTGAAGCTTGGAGGGCCTATGGCTACACCTTC	CASSEAWRAYGYTF	TRBV6-1	TRBJ1-2	.
TGTGCCAGCACCCCGGGACAGGGGGGCTACACCTTC	CASTPGQGGYTF	TRBV7-8	TRBJ1-2	TRBD1
TGTGCCAGCAGCGTAGACAGCGGGGGTTGGAATGAGCAGTTCTTC	CASSVDSGGWNEQFF	TRBV9	TRBJ2-1	TRBD2
TGTGCCAGCGGAGAGTCTGCATGGCCCCAGCATTTT	CASGESAWPQHF	TRBV12-3/TRBV12-4	TRBJ1-5	.
TGTGCCAGCAGCCAAGTACAGGTTATCTCTGGAAACACCATATATTTT	CASSQVQVISGNTIYF	TRBV3-1/TRBV3-2	TRBJ1-3	.
TGTGCCAGCAGTTCCCCGGGAGCGACCAATAATTCACCCCTCCACTTT	CASSSPGATNNSPLHF	TRBV27	TRBJ1-6	.